Presented here are 22 T cell receptor beta chains from one specimen sequenced in a study of CXCR3-negative and CXCR3-positive naive CD8 T cells. These receptors have no known antigen. General study findings and limits: More hydrophobic TRB CDR3s occurred in CXCR3-positive than in CXCR3-negative naive cells.

The TRB cDNA libraries were prepared by 5' RACE with UMI labels. TCRdb reprocessed the 5' RACE reads, keeping one entry per CDR3 protein, no DNA. The ten most abundant clones cover about 1% of a sample with about 98,000 distinct CDR3 sequences. The sample comprised naive CXCR3+ CD8+ T cells from blood. Indicated subset: CD45RO-CCR7+CD27+CD95- naive CD8+ T cells expressing CXCR3 (TNR3+). Receptors were obtained from a human donor in good health. Some clones in this sample may be carry-over from other donors' samples.

The chain uses TRBV7-6 and TRBJ2-1; TCRdb's assignment of TRBD1 cannot be checked, as there is no DNA. In germline, CDR1 is SGHVS, CDR2 FNYEAQ. This CDR3 region has 16 residues. CDR3 in amino acids: CASSFSQRGPYNEQFF.

This chain connects TRBV7-6 to TRBJ2-3; TCRdb's D gene call, TRBD2, goes unchecked for lack of DNA. CDR1 SGHVS and CDR2 FNYEAQ come from the germline V gene. CDR3 length: 16 amino acids. The CDR3 sequence is CASSISSGGSTDAQYF.

This chain connects TRBV6-5 to TRBJ1-2. Per the germline V gene, CDR1 is MNHEY and CDR2 is SVGAGI. The CDR3 extends over 14 amino acids. The CDR3 region is CASSYRGRLYGYTF.

The V call is TRBV27, the J call TRBJ2-1; TCRdb proposes TRBD1, but this gene call is untestable without DNA. The germline V gene encodes CDR1 MNHEY and CDR2 SMNVEV (reference sequence). CDR3 length equals 13 residues. CDR3 sequence: CASSSGTENEQFF.

The chain carries TRBV6-6 and TRBJ2-2; TCRdb's assignment of TRBD1 cannot be checked, as there is no DNA. The length of the CDR3 is 16 residues. From germline, CDR1 is MNHNY and CDR2 SVGAGI (reference sequence). The CDR3 reads CASSSTLWAVTGELFF.

This sequence joins TRBV7-9 and TRBJ1-1. The CDR3 has 12 amino acids. In germline, CDR1 is SEHNR, CDR2 FQNEAQ (reference sequence). CDR3: CASSHLGTEAFF. Full variable domain (remainder filled in from reference TRBV7-9 and TRBJ1-1): DTGVSQNPRHKITKRGQNVTFRCDPISEHNRLYWYRQTLGQGPEFLTYFQNEAQLEKSRLLSDRFSAERPKGSFSTLEIQRTEQGDSAMYLCASSHLGTEAFFGQGTRLTVV.

The chain carries TRBV20-1 and TRBJ2-2; TCRdb picks TRBD1, but there is no DNA to check that call. CDR1 and CDR2 (germline): DFQATT, SNEGSKA (reference sequence). The CDR3 consists of 14 residues. The CDR3 spells CSAFDRGLYGELFF.

This chain links TRBV6-4 with TRBJ2-1. CDR1 and CDR2 (germline): MRHNA, SNTAGT. The CDR3 is made up of 16 amino acids. The CDR3 here is CASSDSYGVSYNEQFF.

The V and J genes are TRBV7-9 and TRBJ2-1; no DNA is available, so the TRBD1 call from TCRdb remains unchecked. Germline values: CDR1 SEHNR, CDR2 FQNEAQ (reference sequence). This CDR3 spans 14 amino acids. CDR3 in amino acids: CASSFGTAYNEQFF.

The V gene is TRBV28, the J gene TRBJ1-1; TCRdb's D call of TRBD1 is untestable without DNA. The CDR3 has 14 residues. Germline CDR1 reads MDHEN; CDR2 reads SYDVKM. The CDR3 region is CASSFPGVNTEAFF. Based on the CDR3 plus reference TRBV28 and TRBJ1-1, the full variable domain is DVKVTQSSRYLVKRTGEKVFLECVQDMDHENMFWYRQDPGLGLRLIYFSYDVKMKEKGDIPEGYSVSREKKERFSLILESASTNQTSMYLCASSFPGVNTEAFFGQGTRLTVV.

This chain connects TRBV28 to TRBJ2-3; TCRdb indicates TRBD1, and absent DNA this call remains unverified. CDR3 length: 15 amino acids. Looked up from germline, CDR1 is MDHEN and CDR2 is SYDVKM. This CDR3 is CASSPGTEGTDTQYF.

The chain recombines TRBV10-3 with TRBJ2-6; TCRdb designates TRBD2, a call that cannot be tested without DNA. From germline, CDR1 is ENHRY and CDR2 SYGVKD. The CDR3 is 20 amino acids. CDR3 amino acids: CAISGGGQPPPDSGANVLTF.

This rearrangement joins TRBV7-9 to TRBJ2-1; with no DNA, the TCRdb D assignment of TRBD2 cannot be verified. This CDR3 contains 16 residues. From germline, CDR1 is SEHNR and CDR2 FQNEAQ (reference sequence). The CDR3 loop reads CASSFTSGKSYNEQFF.

The V and J genes are TRBV12-3 or TRBV12-4 and TRBJ2-7. The CDR3 runs 13 residues. The chain's CDR3 is CASSLAPTYEQYF.

The chain links TRBV3-1 to TRBJ1-1. The CDR3 has 15 residues. Germline CDR1 reads LGHDT; CDR2 reads YNNKEL (reference sequence). CDR3 residues: CASSQDLGVNTEAFF.

The CDR3 loop is CASSYSPAWDTASYEQYF. The genes are TRBV6-2 or TRBV6-3 and TRBJ2-7; the D call from TCRdb, TRBD1, cannot be confirmed without DNA. This CDR3 contains 18 residues. Germline assignment: CDR1 MNHEY and CDR2 SVGEGT.

The gene calls are TRBV14 and TRBJ2-1; the D call of TRBD2 rests on TCRdb alone, since no DNA is present to check it. The CDR3 is 16 residues long. The germline V gene encodes CDR1 SGHDN and CDR2 FVKESK. CDR3 loop: CASSPRTSGGRNEQFF.

The chain recombines TRBV28 with TRBJ2-1. The germline V gene has CDR1 MDHEN and CDR2 SYDVKM. The CDR3 consists of 14 residues. The CDR3 reads CASSLDTAYNEQFF.

This chain links TRBV3-1 with TRBJ1-1; TCRdb's D call of TRBD1 is untestable without DNA. In germline, CDR1 is LGHDT, CDR2 YNNKEL (reference sequence). The CDR3 length is 17 residues. The CDR3 reads CASSQANDRSWHTEAFF.

The J gene is TRBJ2-7, the V gene TRBV14; TCRdb proposes TRBD2, but this gene call is untestable without DNA. The length of the CDR3 is 17 residues. From germline, CDR1 is SGHDN and CDR2 FVKESK. The CDR3 loop reads CASSQDPGTTFSYEQYF.

The chain combines TRBV5-1 with TRBJ1-5; TCRdb's D call, TRBD1, is unchecked because there is no DNA. The CDR3 is 13 amino acids. CDR1 is SGHRS, CDR2 YFSETQ, per germline. The CDR3 reads CARFQTEEKPQHF.

The chain combines TRBV14 with TRBJ2-2; with no DNA, the TCRdb D assignment of TRBD2 cannot be verified. Germline CDR1 SGHDN, CDR2 FVKESK. This CDR3 spans 16 amino acids. The CDR3 spells CASSQSKGRNTGELFF.